The rows below give T cell receptor beta chains drawn from one sample of a study of CDR3 diversity in severe acne. MiXCR, applied by TCRdb to the PCR reads, yields one record per CDR3 protein. This table has 100,000 or so distinct CDR3 sequences, 51% appearing once. The specimen sequenced was blood. The source of these receptors is a male donor with acne. Both conserved end residues are part of each CDR3. Fields, in order: J gene, V gene, CDR3 protein.

J gene: TRBJ1-5; V gene: TRBV5-6; CDR3 protein: CASSSQGSNQPQHF
J gene: TRBJ2-6; V gene: TRBV7-9; CDR3 protein: CASSLQGPSSGANVLTF
J gene: TRBJ1-4; V gene: TRBV27; CDR3 protein: CASSLVGGGVFEKLFF
J gene: TRBJ1-1; V gene: TRBV25-1; CDR3 protein: CASSDADSYSSEAFF
J gene: TRBJ1-4; V gene: TRBV20-1; CDR3 protein: CSALRDNREKLFF
J gene: TRBJ2-2; V gene: TRBV15; CDR3 protein: CATSRDSGSPFF
J gene: TRBJ2-2; V gene: TRBV5-1; CDR3 protein: CASRIETSNTGELFF
J gene: TRBJ2-3; V gene: TRBV24-1; CDR3 protein: CATSAEGTGRDNEQYF
J gene: TRBJ2-5; V gene: TRBV12-3/TRBV12-4; CDR3 protein: CASSLTGRWETQYF
J gene: TRBJ2-7; V gene: TRBV6-2/TRBV6-3; CDR3 protein: CASTTGGTYYEQYF